This TCR beta chain is from a study of neurological immune-mediated disorders. Synthesis of cDNA used 5'RACE (with 10-nucleotide random UMIs). Over 170 million TCR-beta sequences, together covering 15-18 subjects, were produced by every individual sequencing run that was carried out. From the 5' RACE reads, TCRdb called clonotypes with MiXCR, one entry per CDR3 protein. This sample has roughly 74,000 distinct CDR3 sequences, with approximately 5.2% found just once. V was pared by 0 bases and J by 6 bases, with 3 bases between. The CDR3 extends over 12 amino acids. The germline V gene encodes CDR1 SGHDT and CDR2 YYEEEE. Study-wide results and caveats: One related-CDR3 cluster, which may be a signature, held the repertoires of 18 of 34 multiple sclerosis patients after phylogenetic grouping.

There are many counts of this clonotype. Its antigen is undetermined. The TCR sequence derives from a man in his late teens or twenties with multiple sclerosis. The sequencing input was PBMCs. The chain uses TRBV5-6 and TRBJ2-2, with no clear D. For the CDR3, the DNA is TGTGCCAGCAGCTTGGAAGCCGGGGAGCTGTTTTTT. Translating gives CASSLEAGELFF.